One sample yielded the 14 T cell receptor beta chains listed below, sequenced in a study of blood T cell repertoires in COVID-19. The repertoire was sequenced with immunoSEQ multiplex PCR; TCRdb's copy has only in-frame clones and lacks some. Here the sample spans about 140,000 clones, under 85% being singletons. The sample taken for sequencing was PBMCs or T cells enriched from blood (not recorded which). The origin of the receptors is a woman aged 18-29 years who had been exposed to COVID-19.

This chain connects TRBV6-5 to TRBJ2-7, with D tentatively TRBD2 (6 bases). Looked up from germline, CDR1 is MNHEY and CDR2 is SVGAGI. V was clipped by 6 bases and J by 6 bases, with 15 bases between them. The CDR3 has 13 residues. CDR3: CASRKPGTAEQYF. For the CDR3, the DNA is TGTGCCAGCAGAAAACCTGGGACTGCCGAGCAGTACTTC.

J is TRBJ2-4 and V is TRBV7-9; 9 bases fit TRBD1. Losses at the gene ends were 2 bases for V and 4 bases for J; bases not matched to a gene: 15. In germline, CDR1 is SEHNR, CDR2 FQNEAQ (reference sequence). The CDR3 has 19 amino acids. The CDR3 spells CASSLSSDRGIYTKNIQYF. The CDR3, as DNA: TGTGCCAGCAGCTTATCCTCGGACAGGGGAATTTATACGAAAAACATTCAGTACTTC.

J is TRBJ1-5 and V is TRBV28; D gene ambiguous. The CDR3 has 11 amino acids. Germline loops: CDR1 MDHEN, CDR2 SYDVKM. The V and J ends lost 6 bases and 5 bases respectively, with 5 bases between them. The CDR3 nucleotides read TGTGCCAGCAGCCGTGATCAGCCCCAGCATTTT. Its protein product is CASSRDQPQHF.

This clone was found once. The genes are TRBV9 and TRBJ2-3, with TRBD2 matching 8 bases. Looked up from germline, CDR1 is SGDLS and CDR2 is YYNGEE. This CDR3 comprises 16 residues. J was trimmed by 0 bases and V by 3 bases; bases with no gene match: 6. Here the CDR3 reads CASSAVAGTSTDTQYF. CDR3 nucleotide sequence: TGTGCCAGCAGCGCCGTAGCGGGGACTAGCACAGATACGCAGTATTTT.

The gene calls are TRBV30 and TRBJ2-7, with D perhaps matching TRBD2 (6 bases). The CDR3 runs to 14 residues. V was clipped by 5 bases and J by 3 bases, with 17 bases between them. Germline values: CDR1 GTSNPN, CDR2 SVGIG (reference sequence). CDR3 residues: CAWRDSLRGYEQYF. The CDR3 DNA reads as TGTGCCTGGCGGGACTCCCTTAGAGGCTACGAGCAGTACTTC.

The chain carries TRBV7-8 and TRBJ1-4, with 8 bases identical to TRBD1. The V gene's germline CDR1 is SGHVS and CDR2 FQNEAQ. The CDR3 contains 16 residues. Trimming cost V 5 bases and J 10 bases; bases outside gene matches: 15. The CDR3 loop reads CASSPPQGGFIGKLFF. The CDR3 region has the DNA TGTGCCAGCAGCCCCCCACAGGGGGGGTTCATTGGAAAACTGTTTTTT.

The rearrangement links TRBV27 to TRBJ1-3; 9 positions agree with TRBD1. Germline values: CDR1 MNHEY, CDR2 SMNVEV (reference sequence). CDR3 length equals 15 residues. The junction had 4 bases not matched to a gene; V was cut back by 5 bases and J by 2 bases. The DNA of the CDR3 is TGTGCCAGCAGTCGCAACAGGGGGCCTGGAAACACCATATATTTT. Amino acid sequence: CASSRNRGPGNTIYF.

The chain joins TRBV28 to TRBJ1-6, with TRBD1 matching over 8 bases. The V segment lost 4 bases and the J segment 7 bases; nucleotides outside the gene matches: 12. Germline V lookup: CDR1 MDHEN, CDR2 SYDVKM. CDR3 size: 17 residues. As DNA, the CDR3 is TGTGCCAGCAGTTCTATCCACACAGGGGGAAGGAATTCACCCCTCCACTTT. Protein sequence: CASSSIHTGGRNSPLHF. The full variable domain, with the rest looked up from reference TRBV28 and TRBJ1-6, is DVKVTQSSRYLVKRTGEKVFLECVQDMDHENMFWYRQDPGLGLRLIYFSYDVKMKEKGDIPEGYSVSREKKERFSLILESASTNQTSMYLCASSSIHTGGRNSPLHFGNGTRLTVT.

At least ten counts were recorded for this clone. This chain links TRBV10-3 with TRBJ2-1, with D possibly matching TRBD2 (5 bases). V gave up 2 bases and J gave up 9 bases, with 20 bases separating them. Germline CDR1 ENHRY, CDR2 SYGVKD. The CDR3 spans 16 residues. CDR3 coding DNA: TGTGCCATCAGTGAGGCGGCCCGGAGGCAGGCAGGTGAGCAGTTCTTC. It specifies CAISEAARRQAGEQFF.

The rearrangement joins TRBV7-8 to TRBJ2-1; tentatively, D is TRBD1 (6 bases). CDR1 and CDR2 (germline): SGHVS, FQNEAQ. The length of the CDR3 is 15 residues. Trimming left V 5 bases short and J 6 bases short, with 17 bases between. The CDR3 here is CASSAQGGGSNEQFF. For the CDR3, the DNA is TGTGCCAGCAGCGCACAGGGTGGGGGTTCCAATGAGCAGTTCTTC.

The chain links TRBV4-2 to TRBJ1-4, with D hard to call. This CDR3 comprises 16 residues. Germline CDR1 is LGHNA and CDR2 is YNFKEQ. V dropped 0 bases and J dropped 5 bases, with 13 bases sitting between them. The CDR3 region is CASSQDRSTPNEKLFF. CDR3 DNA: TGTGCCAGCAGCCAAGATCGAAGCACCCCAAATGAAAAACTGTTTTTT.

V usage is TRBV18 and J usage is TRBJ2-1; the D gene is possibly TRBD1 (6 bases). The V end was cut by 5 bases, the J end by 5 bases, with 13 bases between. There are 14 residues in the CDR3. Germline CDR1 is KGHSH and CDR2 is LQKENI. The CDR3 sequence: CASSARDIHNEQFF. The CDR3 DNA follows: TGTGCCAGCTCAGCACGGGACATACACAATGAGCAGTTCTTC.

The V call is TRBV18, the J call TRBJ2-3; TRBD2 matches 8 bases. CDR3 length: 14 residues. Per the germline V gene, CDR1 is KGHSH and CDR2 is LQKENI. The J segment lost 6 bases and the V segment lost 3 bases, leaving 5 bases of the junction unmatched. CDR3 residues: CASSPGLGGDTQYF. In nucleotides, the CDR3 is TGTGCCAGCTCACCGGGACTAGGGGGGGATACGCAGTATTTT.

The chain uses TRBV5-4 and TRBJ2-2; 9 positions agree with TRBD2. The CDR3 covers 15 residues. Germline trimming cut 0 bases from V and 8 bases from J; bases unmatched to any gene: 5. Germline CDR1 and CDR2: SGHNT and YYREEE (reference sequence). The CDR3 region has the DNA TGTGCCAGCAGCTTGGCGGCTAGCGGGAAGGGGGAGCTGTTTTTT. Protein: CASSLAASGKGELFF.